A single sample is the source of the 28 T cell receptor beta chains below, sequenced in a study of T cell responses to AZD1222 COVID-19 vaccine. TCRdb's copy holds only in-frame clones and misses some; the assay was immunoSEQ multiplex PCR. The sample lists roughly 130,000 clones, 87% seen once, with 1.3% to 1.5% in the top ten. Sequences were derived from peripheral blood, sampled on day 0 of AZD1222 vaccination. These receptor sequences come from an adult in good health.

The CDR3 DNA reads TGTGCCAGCAGTATACAGGGAACTGGGGCCAACGTCCTGACTTTC. This codes for CASSIQGTGANVLTF. V and J are TRBV7-9 and TRBJ2-6, with a weak D call TRBD1 (6 bases). CDR3 size: 15 residues. Between the trimmed V and J ends, which lost 6 bases and 2 bases, there was a span of 11 bases. CDR1 is SEHNR, CDR2 FQNEAQ, per germline (reference sequence).

This chain connects TRBV19 to TRBJ2-7; either TRBD1 or TRBD2 may supply D (5 bases each). CDR3 length equals 15 residues. Trimming pared 8 bases from V and 2 bases from J, leaving 19 bases between. CDR1 is LNHDA, CDR2 SQIVND, per germline (reference sequence). DNA of the CDR3: TGTGCCAGTCGTCCCGGGGCAATCGGGACCTACGAGCAGTACTTC. Amino acid sequence: CASRPGAIGTYEQYF.

The chain is built from TRBV9 and TRBJ1-1; D remains unclear. Germline V gene data show CDR1 as SGDLS and CDR2 as YYNGEE. The CDR3 extends over 15 amino acids. Trimming shortened V by 0 bases and J by 3 bases, and 12 bases separated the two germline ends. CDR3 in amino acids: CASSVAGGSHTEAFF. The DNA for the CDR3 is TGTGCCAGCAGCGTAGCGGGTGGATCTCACACTGAAGCTTTCTTT.

V gene TRBV3-1 (or the pseudogene TRBV3-2) combines with J gene TRBJ1-6; 7 bases line up with TRBD1. CDR3 length equals 16 residues. The J segment lost 8 bases and the V segment lost 0 bases, leaving 7 bases of the junction unmatched. CDR1 and CDR2 (germline): LGHDT, YNNKEL (reference sequence). CDR3 nucleotides: TGTGCCAGCAGCCAAGACCCGGGACAGCACTATTCACCCCTCCACTTT. Its translation is CASSQDPGQHYSPLHF.

This clone was seen only a few times. The chain is built from TRBV4-3 and TRBJ2-7; D gene ambiguous. Trimming removed 1 base from V and 2 bases from J, with 18 bases in between. This CDR3 is built from 17 residues. From germline, CDR1 is LGHNA and CDR2 YSLEER. The CDR3 bases are TGCGCCAGCAGCCAAGCCATTGATGAAGTAGAACCCTACGAGCAGTACTTC. Encoded protein: CASSQAIDEVEPYEQYF.

This clone showed up just a few times. The chain recombines TRBV7-3 with TRBJ1-1, with D unresolved. The V and J ends lost 2 bases and 1 base respectively, with 8 bases between them. The CDR3 is 14 residues long. Germline V gives CDR1 SGHTA, CDR2 FQGTGA. CDR3 region: CASSLGGKNTEAFF. CDR3 DNA: TGTGCCAGCAGCTTAGGTGGGAAGAACACTGAAGCTTTCTTT.

The V and J genes are TRBV6-5 and TRBJ1-6; D uncertain. The CDR3 totals 14 residues. The germline V and J ends were trimmed by 2 bases and 7 bases, with 9 bases remaining between them. The germline CDR1 and CDR2 sequences are MNHEY and SVGAGI. DNA of the CDR3: TGTGCCAGCAGTTACCTGGATAAGAATTCACCCCTCCACTTT. Amino acids: CASSYLDKNSPLHF.

This chain links TRBV29-1 with TRBJ1-1; weak D call: TRBD1 (6 bases). The CDR3 has 14 amino acids. Deletions cut 7 bases from V and 0 bases from J, with 15 bases between. Per the germline V gene, CDR1 is SQVTM and CDR2 is ANQGSEA. CDR3 protein: CSARTAILNTEAFF. The CDR3 coding sequence is TGCAGCGCAAGGACAGCCATTTTGAACACTGAAGCTTTCTTT.

This chain uses TRBV12-3 or TRBV12-4 with TRBJ1-1; no clear D gene. The CDR3 has 13 residues. Trimming pared 5 bases from V and 1 base from J, leaving 8 bases between. DNA for the CDR3: TGTGCCAGCAGTCACGGTCGGAACACTGAAGCTTTCTTT. Its protein is CASSHGRNTEAFF.

The chain combines TRBV29-1 with TRBJ2-3; perhaps TRBD1 as D (5 bases). This CDR3 has 13 amino acids. Trimming cost V 5 bases and J 4 bases, with 13 bases left between them. From germline, CDR1 is SQVTM and CDR2 ANQGSEA. The CDR3 reads CSVMDTHADTQYF. CDR3 coding DNA: TGCAGCGTTATGGACACACACGCAGATACGCAGTATTTT.

The chain combines TRBV29-1 with TRBJ1-2; 7 bases match TRBD1. This CDR3 spans 16 amino acids. Germline V gene data show CDR1 as SQVTM and CDR2 as ANQGSEA. Losses at the gene ends were 0 bases for V and 8 bases for J; bases not matched to a gene: 15. The CDR3 reads CSVEDRPGKGAGGYTF. Written as DNA, the CDR3 is TGCAGCGTTGAAGATCGTCCCGGCAAGGGGGCCGGCGGCTACACCTTC.

V and J are TRBV7-3 and TRBJ1-2; D perhaps matches TRBD1 (6 bases). In germline, CDR1 is SGHTA, CDR2 FQGTGA. The CDR3 has 16 amino acids. Trimming stripped 3 bases from V and 6 bases from J, with 20 bases between. CDR3 protein: CASSLGPEGGINGYTF. CDR3 sequence (DNA): TGTGCCAGCAGCTTGGGGCCGGAAGGGGGAATAAATGGCTACACCTTC.

As DNA, the CDR3 is TGTGCCAGCAGCCTTTCGGGGGGGGGCACAGATACGCAGTATTTT. Translated: CASSLSGGGTDTQYF. This chain uses TRBV6-4 with TRBJ2-3; TRBD2 matches at 8 bases. After removal of 6 bases from V and 1 base from J, the junction contained 6 bases not matched to a gene. CDR1 and CDR2 (germline): MRHNA, SNTAGT. CDR3 length equals 15 residues.

The chain is built from TRBV19 and TRBJ2-5; the D gene is possibly TRBD2 (5 bases). V was clipped by 5 bases and J by 5 bases, with 12 bases between them. CDR3 length: 13 residues. CDR1 and CDR2 from the germline V gene are LNHDA and SQIVND (reference sequence). The CDR3 region is CASSEGEWETQYF. CDR3 bases: TGTGCCAGTAGTGAGGGAGAGTGGGAGACCCAGTACTTC.

This clone was seen just once. This rearrangement joins TRBV5-5 to TRBJ2-3, with a weak D call TRBD2 (6 bases). Trimming took off 5 bases at V and 4 bases at J, with 11 bases between the two ends. Germline V gene data show CDR1 as SGHKS and CDR2 as YYEKEE (reference sequence). The CDR3 runs to 13 residues. The DNA for the CDR3 is TGTGCCAGCAGAGCCTCGGGGGCAGATACGCAGTATTTT. Translating it yields CASRASGADTQYF.

The chain employs TRBV2 and TRBJ1-6; no definite D call. The CDR3 covers 14 residues. In germline, CDR1 is SNHLY, CDR2 FYNNEI. V lost 4 bases and J 7 bases, leaving 11 bases between the germline ends. The CDR3 loop reads CASSAGSRNSPLHF. The CDR3 region has the DNA TGTGCCAGCAGTGCGGGGAGTAGGAATTCACCCCTCCACTTT.

This clone was seen just once. The chain employs TRBV6-5 and TRBJ2-3; TRBD1 aligns across 7 bases. The CDR3 totals 13 residues. Germline CDR1 and CDR2: MNHEY and SVGAGI. V was pared by 4 bases and J by 5 bases, with 3 bases of the junction left unmatched. DNA of the CDR3: TGTGCCAGCAGTTGGAACAGGGGAGATACGCAGTATTTT. It is translated as CASSWNRGDTQYF.

The rearrangement uses TRBV5-1 and TRBJ2-5; the D is unclear. Trimming shortened V by 4 bases and J by 2 bases, and 3 bases separated the two germline ends. The CDR3 consists of 11 residues. The germline V gene has CDR1 SGHRS and CDR2 YFSETQ. CDR3 nucleotides: TGCGCCAGCAGCGTACAAGAGACCCAGTACTTC. It codes for CASSVQETQYF.

The V call is TRBV24-1, the J call TRBJ2-1; 12 nucleotides agree with TRBD1. The germline CDR1 and CDR2 sequences are KGHDR and SFDVKD. This CDR3 is 16 amino acids long. J lost 9 bases, V lost 3 bases, and 8 bases had no gene match. The CDR3 DNA is TGTGCCACCAGTGATCCGGGACAGGGGGCGTTAGTTGAGCAGTTCTTC. Its protein is CATSDPGQGALVEQFF.

A single count supports this clone. The chain is built from TRBV9 and TRBJ2-2; no firm D call. The CDR3 sequence is 18 residues long. Trimming took 5 bases from V and 1 from J, leaving 21 bases between them. Per germline, CDR1 SGDLS and CDR2 YYNGEE. CDR3 DNA: TGTGCCAGCAGTCGTAGAGCACAGACACCTATGAACACCGGGGAGCTGTTTTTT. Its protein is CASSRRAQTPMNTGELFF. The variable domain in full, with the rest retrieved from reference TRBV9 and TRBJ2-2, is DSGVTQTPKHLITATGQRVTLRCSPRSGDLSVYWYQQSLDQGLQFLIQYYNGEERAKGNILERFSAQQFPDLHSELNLSSLELGDSALYFCASSRRAQTPMNTGELFFGEGSRLTVL.

The J gene is TRBJ1-1, the V gene TRBV3-1 (or the pseudogene TRBV3-2); no clear D gene. Germline V gene lookup returns CDR1 LGHDT and CDR2 YNNKEL (reference sequence). This CDR3 contains 12 residues. Trimming left V 4 bases short and J 5 bases short, with 8 bases between. The CDR3 DNA follows: TGTGCCAGCAGCCCCACCGGGACTGAAGCTTTCTTT. It codes for CASSPTGTEAFF.

The gene calls are TRBV6-1 and TRBJ1-6, with 8 bases aligning to TRBD1. V gave up 4 bases and J gave up 1 base; unmatched junction bases: 6. This CDR3 is built from 17 residues. From germline, CDR1 is MNHNS and CDR2 SASEGT. The CDR3, as DNA: TGTGCCAGCAGTGTTCGACAGGGGAAGTCCTATAATTCACCCCTCCACTTT. Protein: CASSVRQGKSYNSPLHF.

V and J are TRBV19 and TRBJ2-2; D is unresolved. The germline V gene encodes CDR1 LNHDA and CDR2 SQIVND (reference sequence). V was trimmed by 4 bases and J by 2 bases, leaving 5 bases between them. The CDR3 consists of 13 residues. The CDR3 sequence: CASSSINTGELFF. CDR3 DNA sequence: TGTGCCAGTAGTAGCATAAACACCGGGGAGCTGTTTTTT.

This chain links TRBV5-1 with TRBJ1-1; 9 bases match TRBD1. Germline CDR1 and CDR2: SGHRS and YFSETQ. V shed 3 bases and J 4 bases; nucleotides not matched to a gene: 7. This CDR3 is built from 15 residues. The CDR3 loop is CASSWGQGKGTEAFF. The CDR3 nucleotides are TGCGCCAGCAGCTGGGGACAGGGAAAGGGCACTGAAGCTTTCTTT.

This clone was picked up a small number of times. The rearrangement uses TRBV4-1 and TRBJ1-5, with a weak D call TRBD1 (6 bases). Germline-derived CDR1 and CDR2 are MGHRA and YSYEKL. This CDR3 region has 15 residues. The germline V and J ends were trimmed by 2 bases and 5 bases, with 13 bases remaining between them. CDR3 DNA sequence: TGCGCCAGCAGCCAACACTGGAACAGGGATCAGCCCCAGCATTTT. Amino acid sequence: CASSQHWNRDQPQHF.

The chain has TRBV19 and TRBJ1-5; D gene uncertain. Deletions cut 3 bases from V and 0 bases from J, with 9 bases between. In germline, CDR1 is LNHDA, CDR2 SQIVND (reference sequence). The CDR3 has 15 residues. The CDR3 spells CASSILRHSNQPQHF. The CDR3 coding sequence is TGTGCCAGTAGTATCCTCAGGCATAGCAATCAGCCCCAGCATTTT.

This clone was observed once. The chain couples TRBV4-1 to TRBJ1-6; the match to TRBD1 covers 7 bases. The CDR3 has 16 amino acids. The J segment lost 9 bases and the V segment lost 0 bases, leaving 8 bases of the junction unmatched. CDR1 MGHRA and CDR2 YSYEKL come from the germline V gene. DNA for the CDR3: TGCGCCAGCAGCCAAGATAGGACAGGTGGTTTTTCACCCCTCCACTTT. Translating it yields CASSQDRTGGFSPLHF.

This clone was observed a few times. The chain is built from TRBV7-3 and TRBJ2-6, with D perhaps TRBD1 (6 bases). CDR3 size: 16 residues. CDR1 and CDR2 from the germline V gene are SGHTA and FQGTGA. The V end was cut by 5 bases, the J end by 1 base, with 12 bases between. The CDR3 nucleotides are TGTGCCAGCAGCCAGCGGACAGAATCTGGGGCCAACGTCCTGACTTTC. This encodes CASSQRTESGANVLTF.